The TCR beta chain under discussion was sequenced for a study of spatial heterogeneity in lung cancer. The overall study: Sequenced were any available follow-up PBMC samples, which had been obtained a median of about 22 months after resection. Each time, sequencing found more beta-chain sequences than alpha-chain sequences.

This clonotype occurred many times. Time point denoted: blood at routine non-recurrence follow-up after resection. Without sorting, whole RNA was sequenced from tumor, nontumor lung or frozen PBMC. Via MiXCR, TCRdb re-called the 5' RACE reads, giving one row per CDR3 protein. This sample carries 25,000 to 30,000 distinct CDR3 sequences, approximately 6% of them seen once, and the ten largest clones take more than 20%. Germline assignment: CDR1 SQVTM and CDR2 ANQGSEA. The CDR3 runs 15 residues. V shed 4 bases, J shed 2 bases, and the junction held 4 bases outside the gene matches. The source was PBMCs, collected at follow-up. The origin of this receptor is a male donor with early-stage non-small cell lung cancer. The chain links TRBV29-1 to TRBJ2-3; 12 bases agree with TRBD2. The CDR3 loop reads CSVGRTSGATDTQYF. The CDR3 region has the DNA TGCAGCGTTGGCCGGACTAGCGGGGCCACAGATACGCAGTATTTT.